A selection of T cell receptor beta chains follows, all from one sample in a study of blood T cell repertoires in COVID-19. TCRdb's table, derived via immunoSEQ multiplex PCR, lists solely in-frame clones and lacks some. The sample contains approximately 130,000 clones, 75% to 90% of which appear only once. The source material was peripheral blood. The receptors shown here come from a human donor in a cohort sampled during active COVID-19. CDR3s include the opening cysteine and the closing phenylalanine or tryptophan. A D gene is named only where the DNA matches it firmly. Some rows have no size entry. The others give once, few or many, or a class for an expanded clone.

J,V,size,D,DNA,CDR3
TRBJ2-3,TRBV5-1,NA,NA,TGCGCCAGCAGCTTGGGTATGCGCCACACAGATACGCAGTATTTT,CASSLGMRHTDTQYF
TRBJ2-5,TRBV4-1,NA,TRBD1,TGCGCCAGCAGCCTCGGGTGGGCCGGGACAGGGGAACAAGAGACCCAGTACTTC,CASSLGWAGTGEQETQYF
TRBJ1-2,TRBV6-1,NA,TRBD1,TGTGCCAGCAGTGAAACAGGGGGTTATGGCTACACCTTC,CASSETGGYGYTF
TRBJ1-2,TRBV5-1,once,NA,TGCGCCAGCAGCGCGGGCTCCAACGGGGGCTACACCTTC,CASSAGSNGGYTF
TRBJ2-1,TRBV19,NA,TRBD2,TGTGCCAGTAGACCCCCGGGACTAGCTAAAAACAATGAGCAGTTCTTC,CASRPPGLAKNNEQFF
TRBJ2-1,TRBV11-2,once,NA,TGTGCCAGCAGCTATACACAGGCTCTAGGGAATGAGCAGTTCTTC,CASSYTQALGNEQFF
TRBJ1-2,TRBV28,NA,TRBD1,TGTGCCAGCAGCCACCCTCTCCAGGGGGGTGGCTACACCTTC,CASSHPLQGGGYTF
TRBJ2-5,TRBV10-1,many,NA,TGCGCCAGCAGTGAGTCGGCGGGCCAAGAGACCCAGTACTTC,CASSESAGQETQYF
TRBJ1-5,TRBV5-1,NA,NA,TGCGCCAGCAGCGAGGTAGGTGCTCAGCCCCAGCATTTT,CASSEVGAQPQHF
TRBJ2-3,TRBV6-4,NA,TRBD2,TGTGCCAGCAGGAGACTAGCGGGGGGCCAGGATACGCAGTATTTT,CASRRLAGGQDTQYF
TRBJ2-7,TRBV16,NA,NA,TGTGCCAGCAGCCAATTCCGGGATCCCTACGAGCAGTACTTC,CASSQFRDPYEQYF
TRBJ1-4,TRBV7-8,NA,NA,TGTGCCAGCAGCTCCCGGGAGGGAGGAAAACTGTTTTTT,CASSSREGGKLFF
TRBJ2-4,TRBV19,NA,NA,TGTGCCAGTAACCCGACAGGGGAGGGATACATTCAGTACTTC,CASNPTGEGYIQYF
TRBJ1-1,TRBV3-1/TRBV3-2,NA,NA,TGTGCCAGCAGCCCCGGGTTAGGGACAAACACTGAAGCTTTCTTT,CASSPGLGTNTEAFF
TRBJ2-2,TRBV15,NA,NA,TGTGCCACCAGCAGTCGGGGGTGGGAGCTGTTTTTT,CATSSRGWELFF
TRBJ2-1,TRBV11-2,NA,TRBD2,TGTGCCAGCAGCCCGCTTAGCGGGGGCGCGGACCATGAGCAGTTCTTC,CASSPLSGGADHEQFF
TRBJ2-5,TRBV7-8,NA,TRBD2,TGTGCCAGCAGCTTTAGCGGGGGGCGGGAGACCCAGTACTTC,CASSFSGGRETQYF
TRBJ2-3,TRBV5-6,NA,TRBD1,TGTGCCAGCAGCCCGGGGACAGTCCGTTTACTAGATACGCAGTATTTT,CASSPGTVRLLDTQYF
TRBJ1-2,TRBV20-1,NA,NA,TGCAGTGCCACGGACACCTATGGCTACACCTTC,CSATDTYGYTF
TRBJ2-5,TRBV4-3,few,NA,TGCGCCAGCAGCCAAACCCCACAGGCCGGGGAGACCCAGTACTTC,CASSQTPQAGETQYF
TRBJ2-3,TRBV5-6,NA,NA,TGTGCCAGCAGCTTGGTTGCGGGTAGCACAGATACGCAGTATTTT,CASSLVAGSTDTQYF
TRBJ1-2,TRBV7-2,NA,NA,TGTGCCAGCACCGGGGGGGCGTGGGGCTACACCTTC,CASTGGAWGYTF
TRBJ2-7,TRBV11-2,few,NA,TGTGCCAGCAGCTTAGCGGGACTCTCCCACGAGCAGTACTTC,CASSLAGLSHEQYF
TRBJ2-3,TRBV5-4,NA,NA,TGTGCCAGCAGCTTGGAGGGGGCCGGGGGAGATACGCAGTATTTT,CASSLEGAGGDTQYF
TRBJ2-3,TRBV11-3,once,TRBD2,TGTGCCAGCAGCTTACGCCCCCCTAGCGGGACGAGCACAGATACGCAGTATTTT,CASSLRPPSGTSTDTQYF
TRBJ2-2,TRBV19,NA,TRBD2,TGTGCCAGTAACCCGACTAGCGGGAGGGGAACCGGGGAGCTGTTTTTT,CASNPTSGRGTGELFF
TRBJ1-5,TRBV3-1/TRBV3-2,NA,NA,TGTGCCAGCAGCCAAGGCAGACACAATCAGCCCCAGCATTTT,CASSQGRHNQPQHF
TRBJ2-1,TRBV7-2,NA,TRBD2,TGTGCCAGCAGCTTAGTTCCATCCCTAGCGGGAGGCAATGAGCAGTTCTTC,CASSLVPSLAGGNEQFF
TRBJ2-2,TRBV15,NA,NA,TGTGCCACCAGCAGAGATCGGGAGCGGGGGGAGCTGTTTTTT,CATSRDRERGELFF
TRBJ2-5,TRBV5-1,once,TRBD1,TGCGCCAGCAGCCCCGGGACAGGGAGACAAGAGACCCAGTACTTC,CASSPGTGRQETQYF
TRBJ2-2,TRBV19,medium-sized,TRBD2,TGTGCCAGCGCGGGGGGGCTTCGTAGCACCGGGGAGCTGTTTTTT,CASAGGLRSTGELFF
TRBJ2-6,TRBV18,NA,TRBD2,TGTGCCAGCTCACCACGGACTAGCGGGAGGGCCTCTGGGGCCAACGTCCTGACTTTC,CASSPRTSGRASGANVLTF
TRBJ1-3,TRBV7-9,NA,TRBD1,TGTGCCAGCAGCCCGCCGGGACAGGGGGCTCCTGGAAACACCATATATTTT,CASSPPGQGAPGNTIYF